What follows are 6 T cell receptor beta chains derived from one specimen sequenced in a study of blood T cell repertoires in COVID-19. Sequencing used immunoSEQ multiplex PCR; TCRdb keeps in-frame clones, though not all of them. The data contain almost 300,000 clones, about 88% of them singletons. Sequences were obtained from peripheral blood. The source is a man between 65 and 80 years old with acute or convalescent COVID-19.

V usage is TRBV6-5 and J usage is TRBJ1-2; D may be TRBD1 (6 bases). Germline V gene sequence: CDR1 MNHEY, CDR2 SVGAGI. V dropped 4 bases and J dropped 2 bases, with 17 bases sitting between them. This CDR3 spans 16 amino acids. The CDR3 protein is CASSSYQPTGNYGYTF. The CDR3 bases are TGTGCCAGCAGTTCCTACCAACCCACAGGGAACTATGGCTACACCTTC.

The genes are TRBV7-9 and TRBJ2-5, with D possibly TRBD2 on 6 matching bases. Trimming took off 2 bases at V and 2 bases at J, with 15 bases between the two ends. The CDR3 is made up of 16 amino acids. The germline V gene has CDR1 SEHNR and CDR2 FQNEAQ (reference sequence). The CDR3 spells CASSLSAGSIQETQYF. As DNA, the CDR3 is TGTGCCAGCAGCTTAAGCGCGGGATCTATACAAGAGACCCAGTACTTC. Looking up the rest from reference TRBV7-9 and TRBJ2-5 gives the full variable domain: DTGVSQNPRHKITKRGQNVTFRCDPISEHNRLYWYRQTLGQGPEFLTYFQNEAQLEKSRLLSDRFSAERPKGSFSTLEIQRTEQGDSAMYLCASSLSAGSIQETQYFGPGTRLLVL.

For this clone: This sample includes further DNA sequences coding for the same CDR3. This chain links TRBV6-5 with TRBJ2-5, with D maybe TRBD2 (5 bases). V lost 3 bases and J 1 base, leaving 6 bases between the germline ends. Germline lookup yields CDR1 MNHEY and CDR2 SVGAGI. This CDR3 contains 13 residues. The CDR3 protein is CASSYRGQETQYF. For the CDR3, the DNA is TGTGCCAGCAGTTATCGGGGCCAAGAGACCCAGTACTTC.

The gene calls are TRBV30 and TRBJ1-1; 10 bases agree with TRBD1. The CDR3 consists of 14 residues. Germline CDR1 GTSNPN, CDR2 SVGIG (reference sequence). J lost 6 bases, V lost 0 bases, and 4 bases had no gene match. The CDR3 protein is CAWSVLGQGAEAFF. Written as DNA, the CDR3 is TGTGCCTGGAGTGTATTAGGACAGGGGGCTGAAGCTTTCTTT. Complete variable domain (other parts from reference TRBV30 and TRBJ1-1): SQTIHQWPATLVQPVGSPLSLECTVEGTSNPNLYWYRQAAGRGLQLLFYSVGIGQISSEVPQNLSASRPQDRQFILSSKKLLLSDSGFYLCAWSVLGQGAEAFFGQGTRLTVV.

This sequence joins TRBV4-3 and TRBJ2-5; 11 bases map to TRBD2. This CDR3 is built from 16 residues. The trim removed 0 bases at V and 4 bases at J, leaving 4 bases unmatched. Germline-derived CDR1 and CDR2 are LGHNA and YSLEER. Written as DNA, the CDR3 is TGCGCCAGCAGCCAAGATTTACTAGCGGGAGTAGAGACCCAGTACTTC. This translates into CASSQDLLAGVETQYF.

The chain couples TRBV30 to TRBJ1-4; the D is unclear. The length of the CDR3 is 15 residues. Germline values: CDR1 GTSNPN, CDR2 SVGIG (reference sequence). Trimming cost V 1 base and J 4 bases, with 13 bases left between them. DNA of the CDR3: TGTGCCTGGAGTGGAGGGCCGCTAGGTAATGAAAAACTGTTTTTT. Amino acids: CAWSGGPLGNEKLFF.